What follows describes a single T cell receptor (beta chain). As yet, its antigen is unknown. TCR beta libraries were made by quantitative 5'-RACE with molecular barcodes. A single record per CDR3 protein comes from TCRdb applying MiXCR to the 5' RACE reads. The sample contains approximately 110,000 distinct CDR3 sequences, 24% of which appear only once. The data derive from a study of CD8 T cells in ankylosing spondylitis. The V gene lost 0 bases and the J gene lost 6 bases, with 12 bases spanning the gap. Germline CDR1 is SGHDT and CDR2 is YYEEEE. The CDR3 runs 14 residues. The study's findings and limits: The authors reported significant enrichment of disease-linked clones in matched ankylosing spondylitis synovial fluid. Several highly homologous variants formed a TCR beta motif that appeared characteristic of ankylosing spondylitis blood.

Input material: synovial fluid, either unsorted or a sorted T cell fraction (not recorded which). This chain joins TRBV5-6 and TRBJ1-1; possibly TRBD1 for D (5 bases). This clonotype was obtained from a male donor with ankylosing spondylitis. CDR3 sequence reads: CASSLVQGRAEAFF. The CDR3 DNA sequence: TGTGCCAGCAGCTTGGTCCAGGGTCGGGCTGAAGCTTTCTTT.